This entry features one TCR beta chain sequence. Its antigen is not identified. Template switching introduced a universal primer site, and the cDNA bore unique molecular identifiers. TCRdb reprocessed the 5' RACE reads via MiXCR and lists one record per CDR3 protein. The sample has roughly 690,000 distinct CDR3 sequences; approximately 6.1% are singletons. The data are from a study of identical twins. Findings and caveats of the study: Cord blood beta clonotypes that were abundant carried fewer insertions, and memory repertoires showed no such trend.

The trim removed 8 bases at V and 5 bases at J, leaving 8 bases unmatched. Germline V gene data show CDR1 as SGHTA and CDR2 as FQGNSA. This CDR3 region has 13 residues. Sequenced sample: naive T cells sorted from blood. V and J are TRBV7-2 and TRBJ2-5; 7 bases match TRBD2. The source of this sequence is a man aged 18-30 years in good health. The CDR3 reads CASGNSGRETQYF. For the CDR3, the DNA is TGTGCCAGCGGAAATAGCGGGCGGGAGACCCAGTACTTC.